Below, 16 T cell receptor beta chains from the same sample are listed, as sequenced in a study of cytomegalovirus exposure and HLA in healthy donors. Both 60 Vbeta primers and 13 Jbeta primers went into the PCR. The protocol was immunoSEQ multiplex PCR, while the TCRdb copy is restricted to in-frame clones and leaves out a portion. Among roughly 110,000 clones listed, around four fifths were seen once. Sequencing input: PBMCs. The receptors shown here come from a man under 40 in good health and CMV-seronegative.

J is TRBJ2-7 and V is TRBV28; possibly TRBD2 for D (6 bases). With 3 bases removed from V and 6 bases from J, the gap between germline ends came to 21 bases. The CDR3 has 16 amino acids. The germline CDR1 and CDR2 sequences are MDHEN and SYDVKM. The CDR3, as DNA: TGTGCCAGCAGTTTCTCCGGGTGGGGCGGGACCGGCGAGCAGTACTTC. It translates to CASSFSGWGGTGEQYF. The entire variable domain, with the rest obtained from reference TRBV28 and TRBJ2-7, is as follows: DVKVTQSSRYLVKRTGEKVFLECVQDMDHENMFWYRQDPGLGLRLIYFSYDVKMKEKGDIPEGYSVSREKKERFSLILESASTNQTSMYLCASSFSGWGGTGEQYFGPGTRLTVT.

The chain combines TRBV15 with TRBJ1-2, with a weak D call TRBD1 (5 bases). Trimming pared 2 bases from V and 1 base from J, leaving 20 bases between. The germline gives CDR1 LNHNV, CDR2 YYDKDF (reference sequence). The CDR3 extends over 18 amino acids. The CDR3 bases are TGTGCCACCAGCAGACCGACGGATTGGGCAGGGCTTAACTATGGCTACACCTTC. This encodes CATSRPTDWAGLNYGYTF.

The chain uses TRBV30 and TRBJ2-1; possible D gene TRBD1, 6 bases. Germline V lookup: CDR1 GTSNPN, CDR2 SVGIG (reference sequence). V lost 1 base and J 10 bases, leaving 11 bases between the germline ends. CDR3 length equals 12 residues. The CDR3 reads CAWSEGVGEQFF. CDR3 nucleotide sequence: TGTGCCTGGAGTGAGGGGGTGGGAGAGCAGTTCTTC.

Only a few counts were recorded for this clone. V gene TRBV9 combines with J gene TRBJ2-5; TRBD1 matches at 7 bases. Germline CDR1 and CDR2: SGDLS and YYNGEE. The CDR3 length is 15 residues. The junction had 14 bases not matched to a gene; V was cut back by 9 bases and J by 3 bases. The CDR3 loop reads CATTAAGDREETQYF. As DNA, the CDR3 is TGTGCCACCACCGCCGCGGGTGACAGGGAAGAGACCCAGTACTTC.

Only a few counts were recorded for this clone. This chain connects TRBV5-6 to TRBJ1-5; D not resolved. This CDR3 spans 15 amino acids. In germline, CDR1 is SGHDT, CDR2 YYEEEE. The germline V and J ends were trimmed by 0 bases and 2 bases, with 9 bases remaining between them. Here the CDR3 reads CASSLGVGGNQPQHF. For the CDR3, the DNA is TGTGCCAGCAGCTTGGGAGTGGGAGGCAATCAGCCCCAGCATTTT.

The CDR3 protein is CASRENYGYTF. CDR3 in DNA: TGTGCCAGTCGGGAGAACTATGGCTACACCTTC. The chain couples TRBV19 to TRBJ1-2, with unresolved D. The V and J ends lost 8 bases and 2 bases respectively, with 6 bases between them. There are 11 residues in the CDR3. Germline V CDR1 and CDR2: LNHDA, SQIVND (reference sequence).

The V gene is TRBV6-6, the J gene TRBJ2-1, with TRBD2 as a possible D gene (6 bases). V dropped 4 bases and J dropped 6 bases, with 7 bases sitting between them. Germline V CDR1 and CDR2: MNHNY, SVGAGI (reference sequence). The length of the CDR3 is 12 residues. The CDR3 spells CASSLAANEQFF. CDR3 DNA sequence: TGTGCCAGCAGTTTAGCGGCCAATGAGCAGTTCTTC.

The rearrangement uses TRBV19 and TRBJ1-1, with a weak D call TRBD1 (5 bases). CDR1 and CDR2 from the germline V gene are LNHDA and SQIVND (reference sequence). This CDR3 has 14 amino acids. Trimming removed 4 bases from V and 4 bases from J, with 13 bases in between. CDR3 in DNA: TGTGCCAGTAGTACCCCAGGGCTTAGCACTGAAGCTTTCTTT. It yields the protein CASSTPGLSTEAFF.

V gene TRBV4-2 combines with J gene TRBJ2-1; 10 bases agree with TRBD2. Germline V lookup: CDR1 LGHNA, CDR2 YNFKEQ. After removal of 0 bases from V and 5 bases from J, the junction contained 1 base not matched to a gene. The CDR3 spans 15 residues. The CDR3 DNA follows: TGTGCCAGCAGCCAAGATCTAGCGGGGGACAATGAGCAGTTCTTC. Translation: CASSQDLAGDNEQFF.

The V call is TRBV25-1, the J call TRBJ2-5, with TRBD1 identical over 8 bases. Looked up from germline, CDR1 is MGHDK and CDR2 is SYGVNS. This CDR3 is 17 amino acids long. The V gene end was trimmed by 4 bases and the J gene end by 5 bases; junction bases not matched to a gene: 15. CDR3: CASSGGTGGNMGETQYF. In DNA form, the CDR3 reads TGTGCCAGCAGTGGAGGTACAGGGGGTAACATGGGGGAGACCCAGTACTTC. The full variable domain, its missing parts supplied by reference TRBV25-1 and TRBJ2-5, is EADIYQTPRYLVIGTGKKITLECSQTMGHDKMYWYQQDPGMELHLIHYSYGVNSTEKGDLSSESTVSRIRTEHFPLTLESARPSHTSQYLCASSGGTGGNMGETQYFGPGTRLLVL.

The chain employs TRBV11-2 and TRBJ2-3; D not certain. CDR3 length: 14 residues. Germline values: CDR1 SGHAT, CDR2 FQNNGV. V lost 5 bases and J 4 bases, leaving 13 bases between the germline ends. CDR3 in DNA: TGTGCCAGCAGCCCTAAGTTCGGTGCAGATACGCAGTATTTT. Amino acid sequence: CASSPKFGADTQYF. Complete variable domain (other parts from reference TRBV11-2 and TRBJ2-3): EAGVAQSPRYKIIEKRQSVAFWCNPISGHATLYWYQQILGQGPKLLIQFQNNGVVDDSQLPKDRFSAERLKGVDSTLKIQPAKLEDSAVYLCASSPKFGADTQYFGPGTRLTVL.

In DNA form, the CDR3 reads TGTGCCAGCAGCCCCGACAGGGTTCCCTACGAGCAGTACTTC. This translates into CASSPDRVPYEQYF. The rearrangement links TRBV7-9 to TRBJ2-7; 7 bases match TRBD1. Germline assignment: CDR1 SEHNR and CDR2 FQNEAQ (reference sequence). V shed 5 bases, J shed 2 bases, and the junction held 6 bases outside the gene matches. The CDR3 is 14 residues long.

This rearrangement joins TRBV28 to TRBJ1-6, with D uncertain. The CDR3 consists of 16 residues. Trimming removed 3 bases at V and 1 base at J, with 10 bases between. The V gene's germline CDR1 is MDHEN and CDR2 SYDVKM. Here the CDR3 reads CASSFPPSSYNSPLHF. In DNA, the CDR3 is TGTGCCAGCAGTTTCCCCCCTAGTTCCTATAATTCACCCCTCCACTTT.

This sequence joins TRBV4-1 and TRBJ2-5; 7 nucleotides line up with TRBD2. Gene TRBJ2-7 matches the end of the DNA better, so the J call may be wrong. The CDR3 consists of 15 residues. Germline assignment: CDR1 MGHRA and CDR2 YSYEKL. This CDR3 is CASSQEFGGSFEQYF. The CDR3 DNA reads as TGCGCCAGCAGCCAAGAATTTGGCGGGAGCTTCGAGCAGTACTTC.

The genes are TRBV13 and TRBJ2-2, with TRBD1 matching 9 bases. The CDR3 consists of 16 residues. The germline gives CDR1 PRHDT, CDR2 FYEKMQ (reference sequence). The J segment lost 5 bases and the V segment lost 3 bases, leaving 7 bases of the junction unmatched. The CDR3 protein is CASSFYRGRRTGELFF. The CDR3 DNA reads TGTGCCAGCAGCTTCTACAGGGGGCGGAGGACCGGGGAGCTGTTTTTT.

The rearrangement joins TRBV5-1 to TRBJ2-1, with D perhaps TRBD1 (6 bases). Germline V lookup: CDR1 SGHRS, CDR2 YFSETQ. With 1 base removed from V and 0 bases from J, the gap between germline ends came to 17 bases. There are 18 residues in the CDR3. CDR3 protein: CASSLTPGMTGSYNEQFF. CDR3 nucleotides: TGCGCCAGCAGCTTGACCCCCGGTATGACAGGCTCCTACAATGAGCAGTTCTTC.